What follows are 20 T cell receptor beta chains derived from one specimen sequenced in a study of T-cell reconstitution after alpha-beta-depleted transplantation in children. It was with unique molecular identifiers that the TCRbeta library was prepared. TCRdb passed the PCR reads through MiXCR, listing each CDR3 protein once. The sample records around 580,000 distinct CDR3 sequences, under 30% being singletons. The specimen comprised PBMCs, mostly from graft donor cells, sampled 360 days after TCRalphabeta/CD19-depleted stem cell transplant. These receptor sequences come from a boy less than two years old who had a stem cell transplant for acute myeloid leukemia, so the T cells may come from the graft donor.

Only a few counts were recorded for this clonotype. The V gene is TRBV5-6, the J gene TRBJ2-7; D assignment may be TRBD1 or TRBD2 (5 bases each). CDR3 length equals 16 residues. Per germline, CDR1 SGHDT and CDR2 YYEEEE. V lost 2 bases and J lost 0, with 15 bases in between. The CDR3 is CASSLWGLYDSYEQYV. The CDR3 DNA reads TGTGCCAGCAGCTTATGGGGGTTATACGACTCCTACGAGCAGTACGTC.

This clonotype was counted at least ten times. The chain carries TRBV3-1 and TRBJ2-7, with a tentative D call TRBD2 (5 bases). The V end was cut by 1 base, the J end by 4 bases, with 11 bases between. Germline V lookup: CDR1 LGHDT, CDR2 YNNKEL (reference sequence). The CDR3 runs 14 residues. The CDR3 DNA sequence: TGTGCCAGCAGCCAAGCCCAGAGGGAATACGAGCAGTACTTC. It specifies CASSQAQREYEQYF.

The chain carries TRBV7-2 and TRBJ2-7; 8 positions match TRBD2. Trimming removed 4 bases from V and 2 bases from J; junction bases left unmatched: 7. Germline V gene data show CDR1 as SGHTA and CDR2 as FQGNSA. The CDR3 is made up of 15 amino acids. The DNA of the CDR3 is TGTGCCAGCAGCTCCCGTTCGGGGGGGGCCTACGAGCAGTACTTC. Translating gives CASSSRSGGAYEQYF. The whole variable domain, remainder taken from reference TRBV7-2 and TRBJ2-7, is GAGVSQSPSNKVTEKGKDVELRCDPISGHTALYWYRQSLGQGLEFLIYFQGNSAPDKSGLPSDRFSAERTGGSVSTLTIQRTQQEDSAVYLCASSSRSGGAYEQYFGPGTRLTVT.

A few counts support this clonotype. This chain links TRBV24-1 with TRBJ2-3; D unclear. Germline V CDR1 and CDR2: KGHDR, SFDVKD. Deletions cut 3 bases from V and 10 bases from J, with 10 bases between. This CDR3 contains 12 residues. This chain's CDR3 is CATSDPQLAQYF. The CDR3 nucleotides are TGTGCCACCAGTGATCCGCAGTTAGCGCAGTATTTT.

This chain's CDR3 is CARATGRTTSYEQYF. CDR3 nucleotide sequence: TGTGCCAGAGCTACAGGTCGCACAACATCCTACGAGCAGTACTTC. The rearrangement joins TRBV2 to TRBJ2-7; possibly TRBD1 for D (5 bases). Germline CDR1 SNHLY, CDR2 FYNNEI. Trimming left V 9 bases short and J 1 base short, with 19 bases between. The CDR3 runs 15 residues.

This clonotype was seen more than once but under ten times. V usage is TRBV19 and J usage is TRBJ1-1, with 8 bases identical to TRBD1. From germline, CDR1 is LNHDA and CDR2 SQIVND (reference sequence). The junction had 8 bases not matched to a gene; V was cut back by 1 base and J by 4 bases. The CDR3 is made up of 16 amino acids. The CDR3 nucleotides read TGTGCCAGTAGTATAGGTCCCGGGACAGGCCTCACTGAAGCTTTCTTT. Its translation: CASSIGPGTGLTEAFF.

V gene TRBV6-5 combines with J gene TRBJ2-1; TRBD2 matches at 11 bases. Germline CDR1 and CDR2: MNHEY and SVGAGI. J lost 9 bases, V lost 2 bases, and 15 bases had no gene match. The CDR3 is 18 amino acids. Here the CDR3 DNA reads TGTGCCAGCAGTTACCAGTTACTCAGTACTAGCGGGGGTCCTGAGCAGTTCTTC. It yields the protein CASSYQLLSTSGGPEQFF.

This clonotype was seen repeatedly, ten times or more. The rearrangement uses TRBV29-1 and TRBJ2-7; tentatively, D is TRBD1 or TRBD2 (5 bases each). The V end lost 5 bases, the J end lost 3 bases, and 11 bases lay between the germline ends. Looked up from germline, CDR1 is SQVTM and CDR2 is ANQGSEA. This CDR3 region has 12 residues. The CDR3 DNA reads as TGCAGCGTTAAGAGGGGCCACTACGAGCAGTACTTC. Translated: CSVKRGHYEQYF.

In its sample, this clonotype was seen many times. V gene TRBV20-1 combines with J gene TRBJ1-2; no clear D gene. CDR1 is DFQATT and CDR2 is SNEGSKA in the germline V gene (reference sequence). The germline V and J ends were trimmed by 5 bases and 4 bases, with 14 bases remaining between them. CDR3 length equals 13 residues. This CDR3 is CSAQATPRYGYTF. The CDR3 region has the DNA TGCAGTGCTCAGGCGACCCCACGCTATGGCTACACCTTC.

The CDR3 DNA reads TGTGCCAGCAGTTTAGGCAGGGGGATATCCCCTCAGCCCTACGAGAAGTACGTC. It yields the protein CASSLGRGISPQPYEKYV. The V gene is TRBV28, the J gene TRBJ2-7; 7 bases line up with TRBD1. The CDR3 is 18 amino acids. Germline-derived CDR1 and CDR2 are MDHEN and SYDVKM.

This clonotype came up a few times. The chain carries TRBV6-5 and TRBJ2-1; possibly TRBD2 for D (5 bases). The ends were cut back, 5 bases at V and 0 bases at J, with 14 bases in the middle. From germline, CDR1 is MNHEY and CDR2 SVGAGI. The CDR3 extends over 16 amino acids. CDR3 nucleotide sequence: TGTGCCAGCAGTACTATTGATAGCGCCTCCTACAATGAGCAGTTCTTC. Translating it yields CASSTIDSASYNEQFF.

This clonotype came up many times. The chain couples TRBV5-8 to TRBJ2-7, with TRBD1 matching 10 bases. The germline V gene has CDR1 SGHTS and CDR2 YDEGEE. With 7 bases clipped from V and 2 bases from J, the junction kept 6 bases outside the gene matches. The CDR3 extends over 14 amino acids. The CDR3 DNA reads TGTGCCAGCGGGGGGACAGGGGAGCCCTACGAGCAGTACGTC. Translated: CASGGTGEPYEQYV.

This clonotype was seen a handful of times. The CDR3 region has the DNA TGTGCCAGCAGGTCAGACAGGGGATGGGGATACAATGAGCAGTTCTTC. Amino acids: CASRSDRGWGYNEQFF. V gene TRBV6-1 combines with J gene TRBJ2-1; 8 bases are shared with TRBD1. Germline CDR1 MNHNS, CDR2 SASEGT. The CDR3 length is 16 residues. With V trimmed by 6 bases and J by 4 bases, 11 bases remained unmatched.

The DNA of the CDR3 is TGTGCCAGCAGTTCCCCCGGGGCAAGCTATGGCTACACCTTC. It is translated as CASSSPGASYGYTF. The J gene is TRBJ1-2, the V gene TRBV12-3 or TRBV12-4; D is possibly TRBD1 (5 bases). This CDR3 has 14 residues. V gave up 4 bases and J gave up 4 bases, with 13 bases separating them.

V and J are TRBV20-1 and TRBJ2-7; TRBD1 agrees at 8 bases. V lost 4 bases and J lost 5; bases outside the gene matches: 1. Germline V lookup: CDR1 DFQATT, CDR2 SNEGSKA (reference sequence). CDR3 length equals 11 residues. The CDR3 DNA reads TGCAGTGCTAAGACAGGGGACGAGCAGTACGTC. It is translated as CSAKTGDEQYV.

This clonotype was detected a few times. This sequence joins TRBV6-2 or TRBV6-3 and TRBJ2-7; 11 nucleotides align to TRBD2. CDR3 length: 15 amino acids. Germline CDR1 MNHEY, CDR2 SVGEGT. The junction had 6 bases not matched to a gene; V was cut back by 6 bases and J by 2 bases. The CDR3 reads CASRKGLADAYEQYV. DNA for the CDR3: TGTGCCAGCAGGAAGGGACTAGCGGATGCCTACGAGCAGTACGTC.

This clonotype was observed a few times. This chain links TRBV20-1 with TRBJ2-3; unclear D gene. Germline V gene sequence: CDR1 DFQATT, CDR2 SNEGSKA (reference sequence). The CDR3 loop spans 13 amino acids. Trimming stripped 6 bases from V and 7 bases from J, with 17 bases between. The CDR3 coding sequence is TGCAGTGCCTTTCCCATTTTAGCAAATACGCAGTATTTT. It yields the protein CSAFPILANTQYF.

This chain links TRBV11-2 with TRBJ2-7; D call uncertain. Between the trimmed V and J ends, which lost 5 bases and 3 bases, there was a span of 29 bases. The CDR3 sequence is 19 residues long. The V gene's germline CDR1 is SGHAT and CDR2 FQNNGV. The CDR3 bases are TGTGCCAGCAGCCCTAAATCAGCCGGGCCTGGGGTCATTAACTACGAGCAGTACTTC. Translating gives CASSPKSAGPGVINYEQYF.

The chain joins TRBV18 to TRBJ2-3; D is undetermined. The length of the CDR3 is 13 residues. Germline lookup yields CDR1 KGHSH and CDR2 LQKENI. Trimming pared 2 bases from V and 6 bases from J, leaving 9 bases between. CDR3 bases: TGTGCCAGCTCACCAGAGGCCGGGGATACGCAGTATTTT. This gives the protein CASSPEAGDTQYF.

Ten or more counts support this clonotype. V and J are TRBV27 and TRBJ2-2, with D hard to call. The CDR3 runs to 14 residues. Germline CDR1 MNHEY, CDR2 SMNVEV (reference sequence). The germline V and J ends were trimmed by 11 bases and 3 bases, with 16 bases remaining between them. CDR3 loop: CAVGGRRDTGELFF. The CDR3 DNA reads as TGTGCCGTCGGTGGCCGACGGGACACCGGGGAGCTGTTTTTT.